Below are 17 T cell receptor beta chains sequenced from a single sample in a study of cytomegalovirus exposure and HLA in healthy donors. The PCR contained 60 Vbeta and 13 Jbeta primers. Generated by immunoSEQ multiplex PCR, the TCRdb table keeps only in-frame clones and is missing some. This table holds some 50,000 clones, roughly 70% found once. Sequences were obtained from PBMCs. Every receptor here comes from a woman aged 45-59 years in good health and CMV-seropositive.

This sequence joins TRBV7-8 and TRBJ2-6; D might be TRBD1 (5 bases). Per germline, CDR1 SGHVS and CDR2 FQNEAQ. Trimming shortened V by 7 bases and J by 0 bases, and 16 bases separated the two germline ends. This CDR3 comprises 17 residues. The CDR3 loop is CASIQRQTSSGANVLTF. The CDR3 DNA sequence: TGTGCCAGCATCCAAAGACAGACGAGCTCTGGGGCCAACGTCCTGACTTTC.

This chain links TRBV7-3 with TRBJ2-3, with 9 bases aligning to TRBD2. Germline CDR1 reads SGHTA; CDR2 reads FQGTGA. The CDR3 sequence is 14 residues long. The V segment lost 8 bases and the J segment 2 bases; nucleotides outside the gene matches: 5. In DNA, the CDR3 is TGTGCCAGCGGGGCGGGAGGGTACACAGATACGCAGTATTTT. Protein product: CASGAGGYTDTQYF. The whole variable domain, remainder taken from reference TRBV7-3 and TRBJ2-3, is GAGVSQTPSNKVTEKGKYVELRCDPISGHTALYWYRQSLGQGPEFLIYFQGTGAADDSGLPNDRFFAVRPEGSVSTLKIQRTERGDSAVYLCASGAGGYTDTQYFGPGTRLTVL.

The chain carries TRBV6-6 and TRBJ1-1; D may be TRBD1 (6 bases). Trimming removed 7 bases from V and 1 base from J, with 7 bases in between. Germline-derived CDR1 and CDR2 are MNHNY and SVGAGI (reference sequence). This CDR3 region has 12 residues. CDR3 coding DNA: TGTGCCAGCAAAGGGGGGAACACTGAAGCTTTCTTT. This sequence encodes CASKGGNTEAFF.

This clone was observed a few times. The chain is built from TRBV2 and TRBJ1-1, with D tentatively TRBD1 (6 bases). The germline gives CDR1 SNHLY, CDR2 FYNNEI. This CDR3 is built from 15 residues. V was cut by 6 bases and J by 1 base, with 15 bases left in between. The CDR3 sequence is CASRPNRAPNTEAFF. In DNA, the CDR3 is TGTGCCAGCAGACCCAACAGGGCCCCGAACACTGAAGCTTTCTTT.

The rearrangement links TRBV18 to TRBJ2-5; 8 nucleotides align to TRBD1. The germline gives CDR1 KGHSH, CDR2 LQKENI. V gave up 3 bases and J gave up 5 bases; unmatched junction bases: 8. There are 15 residues in the CDR3. CDR3 bases: TGTGCCAGCTCACCTACAGACAGGGGCGGCGAGACCCAGTACTTC. Protein product: CASSPTDRGGETQYF.

This clone was counted a single time. The chain has TRBV4-2 and TRBJ2-7, with unresolved D. Germline-derived CDR1 and CDR2 are LGHNA and YNFKEQ. V lost 1 base to trimming and J lost 2 bases, with 15 bases between them. The CDR3 spans 16 residues. The CDR3 loop reads CASSQAGGDPTYEQYF. CDR3 coding DNA: TGTGCCAGCAGCCAAGCGGGTGGAGACCCTACCTACGAGCAGTACTTC.

This chain links TRBV2 with TRBJ1-5; D is unclear. The V end was cut by 6 bases, the J end by 0 bases, with 15 bases between. The CDR3 has 16 amino acids. Germline CDR1 and CDR2: SNHLY and FYNNEI. CDR3 amino acids: CASRNSYLHSNQPQHF. CDR3 DNA: TGTGCCAGCAGAAACAGCTACCTACATAGCAATCAGCCCCAGCATTTT.

Turning to this clone: Sequence at one end of the junction differs from germline and may be a read error. The rearrangement uses TRBV7-2 and TRBJ1-3; 8 bases match TRBD1. The CDR3 contains 16 residues. The V gene's germline CDR1 is SGHTA and CDR2 FQGNSA. The CDR3 spells CANSPKTGAGGNTIYF. The CDR3 coding sequence is TGTGCCAACAGCCCGAAGACAGGGGCGGGTGGAAACACCATATATTTT.

The chain uses TRBV7-2 and TRBJ2-7; TRBD1 is a possible D gene (6 bases). V was clipped by 2 bases and J by 2 bases, with 10 bases between them. The CDR3 totals 14 residues. From germline, CDR1 is SGHTA and CDR2 FQGNSA. The CDR3 DNA sequence: TGTGCCAGCAGCTTACTACAGGGAACCTACGAGCAGTACTTC. Translating gives CASSLLQGTYEQYF.

The chain employs TRBV6-8 and TRBJ2-7; D perhaps matches TRBD2 (5 bases). This CDR3 region has 15 residues. Germline V gene data show CDR1 as MNHGY and CDR2 as SAAAGT. Deletions cut 5 bases from V and 5 bases from J, with 19 bases between. CDR3 protein: CASSLRDAFFHEQYF. The CDR3 DNA is TGTGCCAGCAGTCTCCGGGATGCATTCTTCCACGAGCAGTACTTC.

There are a few counts of this clone. The rearrangement joins TRBV6-5 to TRBJ1-4; D possibly corresponds to TRBD1 (5 bases). Between the trimmed V and J ends, which lost 6 bases and 8 bases, there was a span of 16 bases. Germline V gene sequence: CDR1 MNHEY, CDR2 SVGAGI. CDR3 size: 14 residues. This CDR3 is CASRNGGFGEKLFF. CDR3 coding DNA: TGTGCCAGCAGAAACGGGGGGTTTGGAGAAAAACTGTTTTTT.

V gene TRBV30 combines with J gene TRBJ2-2, with 9 bases lining up with TRBD1. CDR1 GTSNPN and CDR2 SVGIG come from the germline V gene (reference sequence). After removal of 3 bases from V and 5 bases from J, the junction contained 4 bases not matched to a gene. The CDR3 consists of 14 residues. For the CDR3, the DNA is TGTGCCTGGAGAGGAGACAGGGGGACCGGGGAGCTGTTTTTT. Protein sequence: CAWRGDRGTGELFF.

This sequence joins TRBV15 and TRBJ2-1, with a possible D match to TRBD2 (5 bases). The germline V gene encodes CDR1 LNHNV and CDR2 YYDKDF (reference sequence). V lost 0 bases to trimming and J lost 9 bases, with 9 bases between them. The CDR3 spans 13 residues. The CDR3 region is CATSRDRGREQFF. CDR3 nucleotides: TGTGCCACCAGCAGAGATCGGGGTCGTGAGCAGTTCTTC.

In its sample, this clone was seen once. The gene calls are TRBV29-1 and TRBJ2-1; 10 nucleotides align to TRBD2. Looked up from germline, CDR1 is SQVTM and CDR2 is ANQGSEA. This CDR3 comprises 14 residues. V shed 3 bases and J 2 bases; nucleotides not matched to a gene: 1. The CDR3 DNA reads as TGCAGCGTTGAGGGACTAGCGACCTACAATGAGCAGTTCTTC. It encodes CSVEGLATYNEQFF.

This sequence joins TRBV2 and TRBJ2-3; 7 bases match TRBD2. The CDR3 has 15 residues. V gave up 7 bases and J gave up 1 base; unmatched junction bases: 8. In germline, CDR1 is SNHLY, CDR2 FYNNEI. CDR3: CASTFMGGGTDTQYF. The DNA for the CDR3 is TGTGCCAGCACTTTCATGGGAGGGGGCACAGATACGCAGTATTTT.

This chain links TRBV29-1 with TRBJ1-2, with D perhaps matching TRBD1 (5 bases). The germline CDR1 and CDR2 sequences are SQVTM and ANQGSEA. The CDR3 is made up of 13 amino acids. V shed 4 bases and J shed 4 bases, with 13 bases lying between them. CDR3 nucleotides: TGCAGCGTTGGACAGACTGAGGCCTATGGCTACACCTTC. Its protein is CSVGQTEAYGYTF.

This chain uses TRBV5-1 with TRBJ2-1, with D uncertain. In germline, CDR1 is SGHRS, CDR2 YFSETQ. V lost 6 bases and J lost 11, with 21 bases in between. This CDR3 spans 14 amino acids. The CDR3 coding sequence is TGCGCCAGCACTCCGATGACAACTTCCCCTAAGCAGTTCTTC. Its translation is CASTPMTTSPKQFF.